This T cell receptor beta chain was obtained from a study of T cell changes during pregnancy in multiple sclerosis. Libraries were prepared by immunoSEQ multiplex PCR; TCRdb keeps only in-frame clonotypes and omits some of them. The table has 80,000 or so clones, approximately 95% seen once; the top ten hold about 0.99%. Germline V gives CDR1 MNHNY, CDR2 SVGAGI (reference sequence). This CDR3 has 14 residues. Trimming left V 0 bases short and J 0 bases short, with 6 bases between. The rearrangement uses TRBV6-6 and TRBJ2-7, with D unclear. Sequencing was performed on peripheral blood, taken in the second trimester of pregnancy. This TCR came from a female donor in good health, enrolled as a control in a pregnancy study. CDR3 nucleotide sequence: TGTGCCAGCAGTTACTCCTCCCCCTCCTACGAGCAGTACTTC. It is translated as CASSYSSPSYEQYF.